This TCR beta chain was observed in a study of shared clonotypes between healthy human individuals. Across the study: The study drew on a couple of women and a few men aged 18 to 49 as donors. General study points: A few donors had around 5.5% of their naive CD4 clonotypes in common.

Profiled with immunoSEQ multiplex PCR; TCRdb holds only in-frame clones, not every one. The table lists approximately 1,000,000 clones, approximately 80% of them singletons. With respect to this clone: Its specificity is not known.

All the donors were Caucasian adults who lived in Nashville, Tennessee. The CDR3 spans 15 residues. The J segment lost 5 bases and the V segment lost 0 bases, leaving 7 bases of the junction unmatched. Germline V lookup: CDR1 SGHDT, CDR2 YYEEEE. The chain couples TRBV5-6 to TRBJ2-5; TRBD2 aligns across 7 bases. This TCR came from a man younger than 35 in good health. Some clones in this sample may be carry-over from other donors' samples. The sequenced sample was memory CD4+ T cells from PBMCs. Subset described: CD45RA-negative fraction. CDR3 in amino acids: CASSLGWGGTETQYF. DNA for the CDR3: TGTGCCAGCAGCTTGGGTTGGGGAGGGACGGAGACCCAGTACTTC.